Shown below are 22 T cell receptor beta chains from a single sample sequenced in a study of T cell responses to AZD1222 COVID-19 vaccine. Profiled with immunoSEQ multiplex PCR; TCRdb holds only in-frame clones, not every one. The sample has about 130,000 clones; roughly 88% are singletons. The specimen was peripheral blood, collected on day 0 of MenACWY control vaccination. All receptors derive from an adult in good health.

The rearrangement links TRBV9 to TRBJ2-7, with TRBD1 matching over 10 bases. The CDR3 is 15 residues long. J gave up 10 bases and V 0 bases, and 10 bases lay outside the gene matches. CDR1 and CDR2 (germline): SGDLS, YYNGEE. CDR3 coding DNA: TGTGCCAGCAGCGTAGACGAGACAGGGGGCAGGTCACAGTACTTC. This sequence encodes CASSVDETGGRSQYF.

The rearrangement joins TRBV6-5 to TRBJ1-4; no reliable D call. Germline assignment: CDR1 MNHEY and CDR2 SVGAGI. There are 13 residues in the CDR3. The ends were cut back, 5 bases at V and 7 bases at J, with 11 bases in the middle. This CDR3 is CASSRAFGEKLFF. The CDR3 nucleotides read TGTGCCAGCAGTCGGGCTTTTGGTGAAAAACTGTTTTTT.

DNA of the CDR3: TGTGCCAGCAGCCACAGCGGGAGGGCCCCCCACGAGCAGTACTTC. This gives the protein CASSHSGRAPHEQYF. The chain combines TRBV3-1 (or the pseudogene TRBV3-2) with TRBJ2-7; 10 bases are a match to TRBD2. Germline V gene lookup returns CDR1 LGHDT and CDR2 YNNKEL (reference sequence). This CDR3 has 15 amino acids. J gave up 5 bases and V 3 bases, and 7 bases lay outside the gene matches.

The chain has TRBV7-3 and TRBJ2-2, with 11 positions matching TRBD1. The CDR3 loop spans 18 amino acids. V was clipped by 5 bases and J by 6 bases; unmatched bases: 14. From germline, CDR1 is SGHTA and CDR2 FQGTGA. Written as DNA, the CDR3 is TGTGCCAGCAGCAGAGCGATACCCGGGACAGGGGGGGCCGGGGAGCTGTTTTTT. Its protein product is CASSRAIPGTGGAGELFF.

V is TRBV28 and J is TRBJ2-1; the match to TRBD2 covers 10 bases. Germline CDR1 MDHEN, CDR2 SYDVKM. The CDR3 contains 16 residues. V was pared by 4 bases and J by 0 bases, with 3 bases of the junction left unmatched. CDR3 amino acids: CASSSSGSVSYNEQFF. For the CDR3, the DNA is TGTGCCAGCAGTTCTAGCGGGAGTGTCTCCTACAATGAGCAGTTCTTC. The whole variable domain, filled in from reference TRBV28 and TRBJ2-1, reads DVKVTQSSRYLVKRTGEKVFLECVQDMDHENMFWYRQDPGLGLRLIYFSYDVKMKEKGDIPEGYSVSREKKERFSLILESASTNQTSMYLCASSSSGSVSYNEQFFGPGTRLTVL.

V is TRBV6-5 and J is TRBJ1-1; 8 nucleotides agree with TRBD1. The CDR3 runs 15 residues. V lost 0 bases, J lost 5 bases, and 5 bases stayed unmatched. Germline V gene sequence: CDR1 MNHEY, CDR2 SVGAGI. The CDR3 sequence is CASSYSGRGQTEAFF. In DNA, the CDR3 is TGTGCCAGCAGTTACTCAGGCAGGGGGCAGACTGAAGCTTTCTTT.

The J gene is TRBJ1-5, the V gene TRBV11-2, with D unclear. Trimming took 1 base from V and 0 from J, leaving 7 bases between them. This CDR3 has 15 amino acids. Germline CDR1 and CDR2: SGHAT and FQNNGV. The CDR3 coding sequence is TGTGCCAGCAGCTTAGGGGCACTTAGCAATCAGCCCCAGCATTTT. This translates into CASSLGALSNQPQHF.

The chain employs TRBV9 and TRBJ1-2; the match to TRBD1 covers 7 bases. J lost 4 bases, V lost 4 bases, and 4 bases had no gene match. This CDR3 spans 13 amino acids. CDR1 and CDR2 (germline): SGDLS, YYNGEE. This CDR3 is CASSSTGVYGYTF. In DNA, the CDR3 is TGTGCCAGCAGCAGCACAGGGGTCTATGGCTACACCTTC.

The chain couples TRBV5-1 to TRBJ2-3, with no clear D. The CDR3 totals 15 residues. The ends were cut back, 0 bases at V and 2 bases at J, with 10 bases in the middle. CDR1 and CDR2 from the germline V gene are SGHRS and YFSETQ. CDR3 in amino acids: CASSLESYPTDTQYF. CDR3 nucleotide sequence: TGCGCCAGCAGCTTGGAATCCTATCCCACAGATACGCAGTATTTT.

The CDR3 sequence is CAWDRRSGYGYTF. The CDR3 DNA is TGTGCCTGGGATCGGCGATCGGGGTATGGCTACACCTTC. The rearrangement joins TRBV30 to TRBJ1-2, with unresolved D. V lost 5 bases, J lost 5 bases, and 15 bases lay in between. CDR3 length equals 13 residues. CDR1 and CDR2 from the germline V gene are GTSNPN and SVGIG (reference sequence).

This clone has just one count. J is TRBJ2-7 and V is TRBV5-1; D ambiguous. Germline CDR1 reads SGHRS; CDR2 reads YFSETQ. The CDR3 has 11 amino acids. V was trimmed by 0 bases and J by 6 bases, leaving 4 bases between them. Here the CDR3 DNA reads TGCGCCAGCAGCTTGGTTAGCGAGCAGTACTTC. As protein: CASSLVSEQYF.

The rearrangement uses TRBV6-5 and TRBJ2-2; D is possibly TRBD2 (5 bases). Germline CDR1 is MNHEY and CDR2 is SVGAGI. CDR3 length equals 15 residues. Trimming cost V 5 bases and J 4 bases, with 14 bases left between them. In DNA form, the CDR3 reads TGTGCCAGCAGTCCATACGACACTAGCACCGGGGAGCTGTTTTTT. Encoded protein: CASSPYDTSTGELFF.

The CDR3 DNA is TGTGCCAGTAGTACCTCCACCGGGACAGGGGGCAGGGATGAAAAACTGTTTTTT. Translation gives CASSTSTGTGGRDEKLFF. The chain couples TRBV19 to TRBJ1-4, with 12 bases lining up with TRBD1. V was clipped by 4 bases and J by 6 bases; unmatched bases: 12. The V gene's germline CDR1 is LNHDA and CDR2 SQIVND (reference sequence). This CDR3 is 18 amino acids long.

This clone was detected only once. The DNA for the CDR3 is TGTGCCTGGAGTGCGAGGGCCAAGGATACGCAGTATTTT. Translated: CAWSARAKDTQYF. The chain has TRBV30 and TRBJ2-3, with a possible D match to TRBD2 (5 bases). The CDR3 spans 13 residues. The germline V and J ends were trimmed by 1 base and 6 bases, with 11 bases remaining between them. The germline V gene has CDR1 GTSNPN and CDR2 SVGIG (reference sequence).

The V and J genes are TRBV28 and TRBJ2-5; D perhaps matches TRBD1 (5 bases). CDR1 and CDR2 (germline): MDHEN, SYDVKM. Trimming took off 6 bases at V and 1 base at J, with 15 bases between the two ends. The CDR3 is 15 residues long. The CDR3 DNA sequence: TGTGCCAGCAGCCCAGCCACAGGCCTCCAAGAGACCCAGTACTTC. Translated: CASSPATGLQETQYF.

The V call is TRBV3-1 (or the pseudogene TRBV3-2), the J call TRBJ2-1, with 13 bases aligning to TRBD2. The V gene's germline CDR1 is LGHDT and CDR2 YNNKEL (reference sequence). The V and J ends lost 4 bases and 6 bases, in that order; junction bases with no gene match: 15. CDR3 size: 19 residues. CDR3 amino acids: CASSPNPTLAGGRGNEQFF. DNA for the CDR3: TGTGCCAGCAGCCCTAACCCGACACTAGCGGGAGGGCGAGGCAATGAGCAGTTCTTC.

This clone was detected a few times. The chain uses TRBV21-1 and TRBJ2-1; the listed D gene, TRBD1, was not tested against the DNA. TRBV21-1 is classified as a pseudogene. The CDR3 runs 18 residues. This CDR3 reads CASSKWPWDTISYNEQFF. CDR3 nucleotides: TGTGCCAGCAGCAAATGGCCCTGGGACACTATTTCCTACAATGAGCAGTTCTTC.

This rearrangement joins TRBV2 to TRBJ2-7; 8 positions match TRBD2. Germline V gene data show CDR1 as SNHLY and CDR2 as FYNNEI. There are 16 residues in the CDR3. The V segment lost 3 bases and the J segment 0 bases; nucleotides outside the gene matches: 7. This CDR3 is CASSDLLAADSYEQYF. Written as DNA, the CDR3 is TGTGCCAGCAGTGATCTACTAGCGGCAGACTCCTACGAGCAGTACTTC.

J is TRBJ2-1 and V is TRBV27; TRBD1 agrees at 11 bases. The germline gives CDR1 MNHEY, CDR2 SMNVEV (reference sequence). V trimming: 0 bases; J trimming: 8 bases; junction bases outside the gene matches: 12. The CDR3 consists of 18 residues. The CDR3 protein is CASSLSMLSGQGVHEQFF. For the CDR3, the DNA is TGTGCCAGCAGTTTATCGATGTTGTCGGGACAGGGGGTTCATGAGCAGTTCTTC.

The V and J genes are TRBV10-3 and TRBJ2-5, with D uncertain. The V gene lost 4 bases and the J gene lost 4 bases, with 7 bases spanning the gap. Germline V lookup: CDR1 ENHRY, CDR2 SYGVKD. The CDR3 length is 12 residues. This chain's CDR3 is CAISGVAETQYF. CDR3 bases: TGTGCCATCAGTGGGGTAGCAGAGACCCAGTACTTC.

This clone came up a few times. The chain joins TRBV5-1 to TRBJ1-4, with 9 bases fitting TRBD1. Germline values: CDR1 SGHRS, CDR2 YFSETQ. The CDR3 contains 17 residues. Trimming cost V 5 bases and J 0 bases; bases outside gene matches: 8. The CDR3 DNA is TGCGCCAGCAGACAGGGACAGGGACTTGCAACTAATGAAAAACTGTTTTTT. Translation: CASRQGQGLATNEKLFF. Drawing the rest from reference TRBV5-1 and TRBJ1-4, the complete variable domain is KAGVTQTPRYLIKTRGQQVTLSCSPISGHRSVSWYQQTPGQGLQFLFEYFSETQRNKGNFPGRFSGRQFSNSRSEMNVSTLELGDSALYLCASRQGQGLATNEKLFFGSGTQLSVL.

The chain recombines TRBV7-2 with TRBJ2-5; 8 nucleotides match TRBD2. This CDR3 contains 13 residues. Per the germline V gene, CDR1 is SGHTA and CDR2 is FQGNSA. The V segment lost 6 bases and the J segment 5 bases; nucleotides outside the gene matches: 5. Here the CDR3 reads CASSYSGSETQYF. The CDR3 DNA reads TGTGCCAGCAGTTACAGCGGGAGTGAGACCCAGTACTTC.